The clone carrying this T cell receptor beta chain was recorded many times. Antigen unknown. This sample stems from a study of spatial heterogeneity in lung cancer. General study points: Expanded tumor TCRs that were ubiquitous appeared in blood more at resection than follow-up.

Described time point: sample taken at primary tumor resection. Material for sequencing was whole RNA from tumor, nontumor lung or frozen PBMC, left unsorted. TCRdb redid the calling of the 5' RACE reads with MiXCR, one entry per CDR3 protein. The profile shows approximately 40,000 distinct CDR3 sequences, 7.5% of them singletons. CDR3 length equals 17 residues. Germline CDR1 reads SNHLY; CDR2 reads FYNNEI. With V trimmed by 7 bases and J by 2 bases, 11 bases remained unmatched. The rearrangement uses TRBV2 and TRBJ2-3; 11 positions agree with TRBD2. The receptor comes from a male donor with early-stage non-small cell lung cancer. The sequencing used PBMCs, collected at surgery. CDR3: CASMPPLTSGNTDTQYF. DNA of the CDR3: TGTGCCAGCATGCCCCCCTTGACTAGCGGGAACACAGATACGCAGTATTTT.